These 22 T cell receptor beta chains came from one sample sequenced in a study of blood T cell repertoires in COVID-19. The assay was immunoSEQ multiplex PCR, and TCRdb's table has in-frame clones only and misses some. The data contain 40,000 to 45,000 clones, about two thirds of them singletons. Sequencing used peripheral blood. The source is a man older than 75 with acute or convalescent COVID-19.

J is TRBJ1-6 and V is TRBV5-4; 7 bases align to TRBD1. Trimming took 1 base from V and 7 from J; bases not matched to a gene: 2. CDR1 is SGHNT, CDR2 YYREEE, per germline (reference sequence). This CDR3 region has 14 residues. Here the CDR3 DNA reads TGTGCCAGCAGCTTGAGGGACAGAAATTCACCCCTCCACTTT. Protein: CASSLRDRNSPLHF.

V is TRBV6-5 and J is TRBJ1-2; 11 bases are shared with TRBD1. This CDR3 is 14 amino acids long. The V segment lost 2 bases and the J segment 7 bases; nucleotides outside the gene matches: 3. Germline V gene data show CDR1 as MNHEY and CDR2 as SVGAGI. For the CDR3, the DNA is TGTGCCAGCAGTTACGGGGACAGGGGGGGTGGCTACACCTTC. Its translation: CASSYGDRGGGYTF.

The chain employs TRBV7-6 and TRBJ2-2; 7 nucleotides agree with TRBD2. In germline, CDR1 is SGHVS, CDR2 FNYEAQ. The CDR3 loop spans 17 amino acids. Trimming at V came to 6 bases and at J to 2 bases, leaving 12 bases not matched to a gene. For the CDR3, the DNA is TGTGCCAGCAGACTTACCGGGACTACGCATAACACCGGGGAGCTGTTTTTT. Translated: CASRLTGTTHNTGELFF.

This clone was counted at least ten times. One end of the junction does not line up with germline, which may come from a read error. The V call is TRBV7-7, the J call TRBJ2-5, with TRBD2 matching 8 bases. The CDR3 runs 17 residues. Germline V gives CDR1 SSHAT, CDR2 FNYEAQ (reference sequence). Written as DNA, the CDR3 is TGTGCTAGCAGCTTATTATCCAGCGGGGGTTTAGGGGAGACCCAGTACTTC. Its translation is CASSLLSSGGLGETQYF.

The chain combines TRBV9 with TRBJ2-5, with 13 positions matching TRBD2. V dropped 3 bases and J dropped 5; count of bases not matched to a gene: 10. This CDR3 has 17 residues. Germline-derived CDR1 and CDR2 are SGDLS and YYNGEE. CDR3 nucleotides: TGTGCCAGCAGCGCCCGACCGGGACTAGCGGGGCGGGAGACCCAGTACTTC. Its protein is CASSARPGLAGRETQYF.

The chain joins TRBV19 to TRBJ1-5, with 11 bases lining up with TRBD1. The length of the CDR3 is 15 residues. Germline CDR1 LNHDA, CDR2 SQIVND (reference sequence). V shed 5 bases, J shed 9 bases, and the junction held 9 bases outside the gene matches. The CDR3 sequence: CASSGRTGGDRPQHF. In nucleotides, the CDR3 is TGTGCCAGTAGTGGGAGGACAGGGGGCGATAGGCCCCAGCATTTT.

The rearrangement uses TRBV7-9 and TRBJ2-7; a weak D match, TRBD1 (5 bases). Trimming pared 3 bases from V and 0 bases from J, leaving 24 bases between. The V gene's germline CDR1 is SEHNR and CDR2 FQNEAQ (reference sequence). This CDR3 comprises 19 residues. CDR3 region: CASSLNPDLGEPFSYEQYF. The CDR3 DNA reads TGTGCCAGCAGCTTGAATCCTGACCTAGGGGAACCCTTCTCCTACGAGCAGTACTTC.

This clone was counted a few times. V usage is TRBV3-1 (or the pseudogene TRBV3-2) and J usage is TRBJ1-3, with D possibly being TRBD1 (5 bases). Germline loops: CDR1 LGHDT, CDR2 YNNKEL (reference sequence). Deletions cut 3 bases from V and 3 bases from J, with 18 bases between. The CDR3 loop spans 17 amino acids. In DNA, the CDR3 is TGTGCCAGCAGCCAGCCCCGGACGAGGGGAGGTGGAAACACCATATATTTT. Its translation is CASSQPRTRGGGNTIYF.

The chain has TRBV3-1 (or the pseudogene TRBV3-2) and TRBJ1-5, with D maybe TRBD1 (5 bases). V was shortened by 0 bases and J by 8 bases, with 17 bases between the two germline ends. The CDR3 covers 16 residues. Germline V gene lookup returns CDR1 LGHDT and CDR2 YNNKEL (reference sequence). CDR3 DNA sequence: TGTGCCAGCAGCCAAGATTATTGGCAGGTAGGGGAGCCCCAGCATTTT. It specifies CASSQDYWQVGEPQHF.

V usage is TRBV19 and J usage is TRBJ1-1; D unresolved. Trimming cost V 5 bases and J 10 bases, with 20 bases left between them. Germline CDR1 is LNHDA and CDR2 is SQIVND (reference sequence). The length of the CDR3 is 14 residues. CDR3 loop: CASSPTGTGLGAFF. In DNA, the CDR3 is TGTGCCAGTAGTCCCACCGGAACCGGGTTGGGAGCTTTCTTT.

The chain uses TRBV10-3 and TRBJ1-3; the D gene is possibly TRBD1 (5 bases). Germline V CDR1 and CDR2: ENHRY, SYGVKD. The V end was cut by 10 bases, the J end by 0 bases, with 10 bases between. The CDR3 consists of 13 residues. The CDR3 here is CATGPDSGNTIYF. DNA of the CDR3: TGTGCCACAGGGCCGGACTCTGGAAACACCATATATTTT.

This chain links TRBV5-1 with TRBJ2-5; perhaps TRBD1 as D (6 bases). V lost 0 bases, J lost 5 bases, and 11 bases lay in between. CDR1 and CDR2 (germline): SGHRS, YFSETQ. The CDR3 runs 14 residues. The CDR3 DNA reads TGCGCCAGCAGCTTGGCCGGCCAGGGGGAGACCCAGTACTTC. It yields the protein CASSLAGQGETQYF.

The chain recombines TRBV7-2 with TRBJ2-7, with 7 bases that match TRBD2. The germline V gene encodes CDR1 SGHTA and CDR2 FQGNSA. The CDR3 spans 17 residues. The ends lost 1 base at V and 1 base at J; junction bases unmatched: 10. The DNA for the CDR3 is TGTGCCAGCAGCTTAGATCGCGGGAGCTTGAAATCCTACGAGCAGTACTTC. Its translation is CASSLDRGSLKSYEQYF.

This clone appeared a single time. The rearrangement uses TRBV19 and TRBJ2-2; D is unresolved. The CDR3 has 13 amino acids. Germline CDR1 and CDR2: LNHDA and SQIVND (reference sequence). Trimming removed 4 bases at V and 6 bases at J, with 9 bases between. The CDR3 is CASSTRLAGELFF. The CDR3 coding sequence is TGTGCCAGTAGTACCAGACTGGCCGGGGAGCTGTTTTTT.

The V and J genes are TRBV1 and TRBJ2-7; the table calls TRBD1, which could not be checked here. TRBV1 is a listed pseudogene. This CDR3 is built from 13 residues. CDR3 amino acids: CTSSPRGRNEQYF. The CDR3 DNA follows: TGCACCAGCAGCCCCAGGGGGCGCAACGAGCAGTACTTC.

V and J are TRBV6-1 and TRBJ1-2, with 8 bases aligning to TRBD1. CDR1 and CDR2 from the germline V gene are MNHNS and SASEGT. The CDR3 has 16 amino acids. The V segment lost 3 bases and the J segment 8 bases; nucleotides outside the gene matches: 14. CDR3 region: CASSDGTGFRGGGYTF. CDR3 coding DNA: TGTGCCAGCAGTGACGGGACAGGTTTCCGCGGGGGCGGCTACACCTTC.

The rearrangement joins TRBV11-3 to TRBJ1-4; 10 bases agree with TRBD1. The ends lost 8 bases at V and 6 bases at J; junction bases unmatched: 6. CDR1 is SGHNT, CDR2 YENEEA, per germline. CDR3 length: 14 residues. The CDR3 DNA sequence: TGTGCCAGCGGACTCGGGACAGGGGATGAAAAACTGTTTTTT. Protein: CASGLGTGDEKLFF.

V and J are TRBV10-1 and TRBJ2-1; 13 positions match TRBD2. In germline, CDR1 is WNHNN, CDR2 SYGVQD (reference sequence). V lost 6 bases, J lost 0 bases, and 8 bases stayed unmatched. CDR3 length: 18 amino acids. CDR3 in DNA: TGCGCCAGCAGCGCGGGACTAGCGGGATCGAGCTCCTACAATGAGCAGTTCTTC. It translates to CASSAGLAGSSSYNEQFF.

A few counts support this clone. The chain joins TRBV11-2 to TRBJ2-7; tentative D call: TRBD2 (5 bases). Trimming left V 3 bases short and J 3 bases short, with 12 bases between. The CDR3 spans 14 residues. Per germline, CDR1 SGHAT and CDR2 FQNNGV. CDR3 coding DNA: TGTGCCAGCAGCTTTAATCCCCGGGACTACGAGCAGTACTTC. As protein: CASSFNPRDYEQYF.

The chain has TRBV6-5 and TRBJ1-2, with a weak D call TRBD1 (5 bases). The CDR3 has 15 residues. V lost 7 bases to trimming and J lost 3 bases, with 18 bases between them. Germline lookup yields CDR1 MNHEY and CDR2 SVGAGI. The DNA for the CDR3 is TGTGCCAGCAAACGACTGGGGGAGCGGGACTATGGCTACACCTTC. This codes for CASKRLGERDYGYTF.

DNA for the CDR3: TGTGCCAGCAGTGCTGGGACCGGGACAGGGCTATACAATGAGCAGTTCTTC. Its protein is CASSAGTGTGLYNEQFF. The genes are TRBV9 and TRBJ2-1; 9 positions agree with TRBD1. Germline trimming cut 5 bases from V and 4 bases from J; bases unmatched to any gene: 13. Germline assignment: CDR1 SGDLS and CDR2 YYNGEE. CDR3 length: 17 residues.

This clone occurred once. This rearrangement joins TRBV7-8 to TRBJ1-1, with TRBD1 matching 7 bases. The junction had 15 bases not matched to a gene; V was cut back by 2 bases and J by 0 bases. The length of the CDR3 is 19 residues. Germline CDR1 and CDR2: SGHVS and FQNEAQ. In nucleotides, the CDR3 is TGTGCCAGCAGCTTAACCCTAGACAGGGTAAATCTCATGAACACTGAAGCTTTCTTT. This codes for CASSLTLDRVNLMNTEAFF.